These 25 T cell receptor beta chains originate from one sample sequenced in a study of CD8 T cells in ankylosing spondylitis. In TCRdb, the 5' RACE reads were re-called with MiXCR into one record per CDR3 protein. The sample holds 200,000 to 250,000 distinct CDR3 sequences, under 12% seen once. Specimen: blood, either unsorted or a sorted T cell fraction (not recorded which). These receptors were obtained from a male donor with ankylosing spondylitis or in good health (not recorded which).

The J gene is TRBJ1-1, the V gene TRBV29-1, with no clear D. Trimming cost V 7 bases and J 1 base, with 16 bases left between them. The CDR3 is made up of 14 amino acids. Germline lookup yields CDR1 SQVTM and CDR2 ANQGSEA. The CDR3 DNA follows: TGCAGCGGGGCGCGACAAGTGGGGAACACTGAAGCTTTCTTT. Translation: CSGARQVGNTEAFF.

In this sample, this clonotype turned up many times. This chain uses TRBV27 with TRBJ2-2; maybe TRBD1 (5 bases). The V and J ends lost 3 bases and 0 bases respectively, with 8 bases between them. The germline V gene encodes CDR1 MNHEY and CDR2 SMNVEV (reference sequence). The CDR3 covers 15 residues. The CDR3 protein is CASSLAGSNTGELFF. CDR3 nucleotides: TGTGCCAGCAGTTTGGCAGGGTCGAACACCGGGGAGCTGTTTTTT.

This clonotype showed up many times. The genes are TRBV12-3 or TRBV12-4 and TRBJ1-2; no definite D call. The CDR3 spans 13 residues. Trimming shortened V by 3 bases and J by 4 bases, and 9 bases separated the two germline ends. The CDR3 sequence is CASSFLAVYGYTF. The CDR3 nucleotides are TGTGCCAGCAGTTTTCTAGCTGTCTATGGCTACACCTTC.

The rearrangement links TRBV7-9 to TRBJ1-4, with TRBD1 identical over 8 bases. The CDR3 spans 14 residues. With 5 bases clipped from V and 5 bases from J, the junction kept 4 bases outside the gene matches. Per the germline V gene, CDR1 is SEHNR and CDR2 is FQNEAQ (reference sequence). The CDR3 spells CASSNRTGNEKLFF. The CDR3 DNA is TGTGCCAGCAGCAATCGGACAGGGAATGAAAAACTGTTTTTT.

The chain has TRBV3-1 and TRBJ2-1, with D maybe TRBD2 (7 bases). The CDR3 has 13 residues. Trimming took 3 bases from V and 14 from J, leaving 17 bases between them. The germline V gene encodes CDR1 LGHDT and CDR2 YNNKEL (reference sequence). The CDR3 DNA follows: TGTGCCAGCAGCCAGGACCCGGGGGGCCGGGAGTTCTTC. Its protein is CASSQDPGGREFF.

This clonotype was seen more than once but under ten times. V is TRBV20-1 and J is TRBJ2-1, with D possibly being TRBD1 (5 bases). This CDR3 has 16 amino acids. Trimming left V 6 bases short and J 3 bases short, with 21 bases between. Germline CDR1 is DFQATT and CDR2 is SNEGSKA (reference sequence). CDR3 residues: CSAVTADISNYNEQFF. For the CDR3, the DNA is TGCAGTGCCGTTACCGCGGACATAAGCAACTACAATGAGCAGTTCTTC.

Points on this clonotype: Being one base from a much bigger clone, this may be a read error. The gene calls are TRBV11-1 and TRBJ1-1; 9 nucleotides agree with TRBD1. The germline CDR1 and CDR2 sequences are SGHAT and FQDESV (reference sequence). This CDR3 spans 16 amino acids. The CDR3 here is CASSLAYGQGNAEAFF. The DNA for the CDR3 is TGTGCCAGCAGCTTAGCGTATGGACAGGGGAACGCTGAAGCTTTCTTT.

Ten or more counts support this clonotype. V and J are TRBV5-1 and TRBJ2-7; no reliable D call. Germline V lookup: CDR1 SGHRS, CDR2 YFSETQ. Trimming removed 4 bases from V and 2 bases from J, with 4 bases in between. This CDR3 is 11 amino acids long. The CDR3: CASSGTYEQYF. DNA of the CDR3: TGCGCCAGCAGCGGGACCTACGAGCAGTACTTC. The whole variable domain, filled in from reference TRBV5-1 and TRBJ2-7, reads KAGVTQTPRYLIKTRGQQVTLSCSPISGHRSVSWYQQTPGQGLQFLFEYFSETQRNKGNFPGRFSGRQFSNSRSEMNVSTLELGDSALYLCASSGTYEQYFGPGTRLTVT.

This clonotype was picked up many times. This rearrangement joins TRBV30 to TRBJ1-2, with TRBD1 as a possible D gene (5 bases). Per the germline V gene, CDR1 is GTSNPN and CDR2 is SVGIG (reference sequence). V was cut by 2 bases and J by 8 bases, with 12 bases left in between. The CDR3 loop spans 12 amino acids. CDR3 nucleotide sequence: TGTGCCTGGAGTCCCCGAGGGGAGGGCTACACCTTC. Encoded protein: CAWSPRGEGYTF.

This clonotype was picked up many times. Here the CDR3 reads CAAGVQGLSNQPQHF. The CDR3 DNA reads as TGTGCCGCGGGAGTACAGGGACTTAGCAATCAGCCCCAGCATTTT. J is TRBJ1-5 and V is TRBV28; weak D call: TRBD1 (6 bases). Trimming stripped 11 bases from V and 0 bases from J, with 17 bases between. From germline, CDR1 is MDHEN and CDR2 SYDVKM. CDR3 length: 15 amino acids.

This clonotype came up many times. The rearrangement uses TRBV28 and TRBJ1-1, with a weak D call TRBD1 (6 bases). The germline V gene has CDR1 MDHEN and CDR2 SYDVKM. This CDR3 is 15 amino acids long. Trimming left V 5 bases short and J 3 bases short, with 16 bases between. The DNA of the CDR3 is TGTGCCAGCAGTCCCGCCGGGGAGGGGGACACTGAAGCTTTCTTT. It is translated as CASSPAGEGDTEAFF.

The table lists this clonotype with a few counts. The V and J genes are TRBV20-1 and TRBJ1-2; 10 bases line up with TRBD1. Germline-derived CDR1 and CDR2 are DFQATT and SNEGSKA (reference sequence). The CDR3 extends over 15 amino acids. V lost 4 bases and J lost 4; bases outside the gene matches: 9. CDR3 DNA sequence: TGCAGTGCTACGACAGGGGGCGCTGGGAGCTATGGCTACACCTTC. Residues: CSATTGGAGSYGYTF.

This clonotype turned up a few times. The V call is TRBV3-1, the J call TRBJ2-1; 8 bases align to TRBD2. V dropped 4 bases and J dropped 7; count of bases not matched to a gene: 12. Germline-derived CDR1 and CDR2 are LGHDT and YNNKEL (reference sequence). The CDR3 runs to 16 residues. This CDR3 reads CASSPRPGGAYNEQFF. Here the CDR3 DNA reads TGTGCCAGCAGCCCTCGGCCGGGGGGGGCTTATAATGAGCAGTTCTTC.

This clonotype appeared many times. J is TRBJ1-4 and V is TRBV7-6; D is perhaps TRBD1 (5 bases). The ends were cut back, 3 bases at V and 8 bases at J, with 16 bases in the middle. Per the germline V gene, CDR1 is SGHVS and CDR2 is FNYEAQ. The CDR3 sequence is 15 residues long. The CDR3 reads CASSFSRGDGEKLFF. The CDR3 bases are TGTGCCAGCAGCTTTAGTCGAGGGGATGGAGAAAAACTGTTTTTT.

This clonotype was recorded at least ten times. In DNA form, the CDR3 reads TGTGCCAGCAGTTCCGGGCCAAACACCATATATTTT. Protein sequence: CASSSGPNTIYF. The chain joins TRBV6-6 to TRBJ1-3; no clear D. Germline CDR1 reads MNHNY; CDR2 reads SVGAGI (reference sequence). Trimming took 4 bases from V and 6 from J, leaving 7 bases between them. This CDR3 comprises 12 residues.

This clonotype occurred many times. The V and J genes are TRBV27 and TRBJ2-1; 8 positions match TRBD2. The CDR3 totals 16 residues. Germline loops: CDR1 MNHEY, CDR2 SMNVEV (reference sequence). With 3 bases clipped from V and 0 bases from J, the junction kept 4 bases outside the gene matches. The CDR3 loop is CASSLSGGASYNEQFF. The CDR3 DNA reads TGTGCCAGCAGTTTGTCCGGGGGGGCCTCCTACAATGAGCAGTTCTTC.

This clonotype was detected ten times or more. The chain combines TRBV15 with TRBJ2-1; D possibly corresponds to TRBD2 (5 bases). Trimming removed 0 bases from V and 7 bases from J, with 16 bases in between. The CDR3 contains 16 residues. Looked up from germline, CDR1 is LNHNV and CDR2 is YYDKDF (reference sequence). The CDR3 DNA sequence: TGTGCCACCAGCAGAGATCGAGGGCAGACGGTGAATGAGCAGTTCTTC. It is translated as CATSRDRGQTVNEQFF.

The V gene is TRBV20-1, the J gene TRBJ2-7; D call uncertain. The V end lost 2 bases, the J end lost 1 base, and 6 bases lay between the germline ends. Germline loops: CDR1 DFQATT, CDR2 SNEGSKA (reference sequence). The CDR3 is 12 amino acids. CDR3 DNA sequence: TGCAGTGCTAGATCCGGGTCCTACGAGCAGTACTTC. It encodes CSARSGSYEQYF.

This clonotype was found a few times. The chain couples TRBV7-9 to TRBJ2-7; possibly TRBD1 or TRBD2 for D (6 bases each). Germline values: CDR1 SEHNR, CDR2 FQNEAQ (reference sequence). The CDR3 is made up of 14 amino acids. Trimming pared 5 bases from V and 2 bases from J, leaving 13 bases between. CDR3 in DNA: TGTGCCAGCAGCCCACCGGGGGCAACCTACGAGCAGTACTTC. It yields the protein CASSPPGATYEQYF.

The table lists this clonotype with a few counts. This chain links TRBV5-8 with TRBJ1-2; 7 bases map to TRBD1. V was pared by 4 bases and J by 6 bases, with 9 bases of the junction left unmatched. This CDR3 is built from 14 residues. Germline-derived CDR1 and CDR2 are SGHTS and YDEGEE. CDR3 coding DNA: TGTGCCAGCAGCCTGACAGGGACAAGAAATGGCTACACCTTC. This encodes CASSLTGTRNGYTF.

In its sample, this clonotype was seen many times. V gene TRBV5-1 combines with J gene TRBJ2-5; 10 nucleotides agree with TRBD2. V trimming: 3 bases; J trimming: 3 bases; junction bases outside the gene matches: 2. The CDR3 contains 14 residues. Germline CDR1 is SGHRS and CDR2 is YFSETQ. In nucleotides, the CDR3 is TGCGCCAGCAGCTGGACTAGCGGTGAAGAGACCCAGTACTTC. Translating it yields CASSWTSGEETQYF.

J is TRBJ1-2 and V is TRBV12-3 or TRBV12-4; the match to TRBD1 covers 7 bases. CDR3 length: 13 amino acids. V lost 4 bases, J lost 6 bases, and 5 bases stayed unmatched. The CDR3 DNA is TGTGCCAGCAGTTACAGACAGGGCAATGGCTACACCTTC. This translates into CASSYRQGNGYTF.

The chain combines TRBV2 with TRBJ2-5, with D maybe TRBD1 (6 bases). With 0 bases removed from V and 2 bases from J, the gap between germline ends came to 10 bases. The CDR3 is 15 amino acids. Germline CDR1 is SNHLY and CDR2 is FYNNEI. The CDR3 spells CASSEAGATQETQYF. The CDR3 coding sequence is TGTGCCAGCAGTGAAGCGGGGGCCACACAAGAGACCCAGTACTTC.

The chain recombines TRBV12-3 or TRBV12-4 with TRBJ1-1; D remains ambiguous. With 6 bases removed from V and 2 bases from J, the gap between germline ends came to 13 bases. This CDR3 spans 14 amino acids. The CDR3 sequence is CASRPGSGNTEAFF. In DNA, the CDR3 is TGTGCCAGCAGGCCGGGATCCGGTAACACTGAAGCTTTCTTT.

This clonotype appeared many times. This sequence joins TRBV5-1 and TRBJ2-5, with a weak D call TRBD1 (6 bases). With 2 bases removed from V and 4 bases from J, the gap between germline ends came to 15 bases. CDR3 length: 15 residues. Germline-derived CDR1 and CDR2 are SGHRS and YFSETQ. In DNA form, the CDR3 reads TGCGCCAGCAGCTTAATTGGACAGTTTGGAGAGACCCAGTACTTC. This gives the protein CASSLIGQFGETQYF. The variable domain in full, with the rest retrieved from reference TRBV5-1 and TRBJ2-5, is KAGVTQTPRYLIKTRGQQVTLSCSPISGHRSVSWYQQTPGQGLQFLFEYFSETQRNKGNFPGRFSGRQFSNSRSEMNVSTLELGDSALYLCASSLIGQFGETQYFGPGTRLLVL.